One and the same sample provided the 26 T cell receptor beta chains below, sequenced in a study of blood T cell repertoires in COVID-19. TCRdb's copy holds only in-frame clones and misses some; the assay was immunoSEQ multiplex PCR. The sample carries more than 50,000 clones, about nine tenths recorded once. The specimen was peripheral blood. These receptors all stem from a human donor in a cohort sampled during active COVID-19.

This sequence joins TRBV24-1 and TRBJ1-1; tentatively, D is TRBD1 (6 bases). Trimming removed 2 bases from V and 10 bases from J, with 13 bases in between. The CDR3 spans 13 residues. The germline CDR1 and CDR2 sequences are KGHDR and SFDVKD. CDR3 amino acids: CATSDSRGLGAFF. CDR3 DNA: TGTGCCACCAGTGATTCCAGGGGTCTCGGAGCTTTCTTT.

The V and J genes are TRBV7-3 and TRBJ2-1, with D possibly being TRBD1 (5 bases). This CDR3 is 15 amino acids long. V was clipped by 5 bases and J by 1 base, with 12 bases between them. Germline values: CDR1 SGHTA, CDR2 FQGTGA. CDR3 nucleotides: TGTGCCAGCAGCCCGACAGCTAGTTCCTACAATGAGCAGTTCTTC. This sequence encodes CASSPTASSYNEQFF.

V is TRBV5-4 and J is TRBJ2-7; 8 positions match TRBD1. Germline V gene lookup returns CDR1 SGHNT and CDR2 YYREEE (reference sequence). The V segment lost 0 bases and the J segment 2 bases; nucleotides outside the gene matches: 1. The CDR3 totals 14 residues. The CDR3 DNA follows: TGTGCCAGCAGCTTGGCGGGACAGGCCTACGAGCAGTACTTC. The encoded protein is CASSLAGQAYEQYF.

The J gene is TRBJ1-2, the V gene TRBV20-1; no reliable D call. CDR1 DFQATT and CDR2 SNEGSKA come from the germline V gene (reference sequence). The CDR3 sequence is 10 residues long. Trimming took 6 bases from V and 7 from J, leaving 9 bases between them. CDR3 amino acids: CSAGAGGYTF. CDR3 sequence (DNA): TGCAGTGCGGGTGCAGGTGGCTACACCTTC.

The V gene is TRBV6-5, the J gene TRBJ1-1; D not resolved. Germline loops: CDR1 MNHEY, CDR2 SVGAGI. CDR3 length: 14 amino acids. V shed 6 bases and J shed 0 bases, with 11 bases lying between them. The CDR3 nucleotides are TGTGCCAGCAGGGGGAGGAACATGAACACTGAAGCTTTCTTT. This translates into CASRGRNMNTEAFF.

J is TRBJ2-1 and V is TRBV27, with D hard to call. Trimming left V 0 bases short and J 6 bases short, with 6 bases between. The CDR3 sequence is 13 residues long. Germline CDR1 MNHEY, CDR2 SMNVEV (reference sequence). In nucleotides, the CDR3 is TGTGCCAGCAGTTTATCGGCAGGCAATGAGCAGTTCTTC. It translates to CASSLSAGNEQFF.

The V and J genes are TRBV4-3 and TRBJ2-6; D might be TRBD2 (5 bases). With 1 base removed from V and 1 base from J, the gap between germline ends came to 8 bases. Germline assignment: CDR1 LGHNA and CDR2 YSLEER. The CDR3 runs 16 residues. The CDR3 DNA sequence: TGCGCCAGCAGCCAAGTAGAGGGTTCTGGGGCCAACGTCCTGACTTTC. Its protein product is CASSQVEGSGANVLTF.

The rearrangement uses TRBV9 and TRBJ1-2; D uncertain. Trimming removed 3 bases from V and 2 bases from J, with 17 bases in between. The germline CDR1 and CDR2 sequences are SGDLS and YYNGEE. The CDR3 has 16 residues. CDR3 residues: CASSAPPTEANYGYTF. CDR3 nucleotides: TGTGCCAGCAGCGCCCCCCCGACGGAAGCGAACTATGGCTACACCTTC.

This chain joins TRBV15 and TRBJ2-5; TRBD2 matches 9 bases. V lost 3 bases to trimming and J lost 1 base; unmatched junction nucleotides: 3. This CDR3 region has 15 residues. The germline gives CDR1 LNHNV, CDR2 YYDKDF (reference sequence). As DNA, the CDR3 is TGTGCCACCAGCAGGCCGACTAGCGGCCAAGAGACCCAGTACTTC. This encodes CATSRPTSGQETQYF.

The CDR3 region has the DNA TGTGCCATAAGACCGCGACAGGGCACAGATACGCAGTATTTT. It yields the protein CAIRPRQGTDTQYF. The chain uses TRBV19 and TRBJ2-3, with D tentatively TRBD1 (6 bases). Germline loops: CDR1 LNHDA, CDR2 SQIVND (reference sequence). V was cut by 10 bases and J by 1 base, with 15 bases left in between. There are 14 residues in the CDR3.

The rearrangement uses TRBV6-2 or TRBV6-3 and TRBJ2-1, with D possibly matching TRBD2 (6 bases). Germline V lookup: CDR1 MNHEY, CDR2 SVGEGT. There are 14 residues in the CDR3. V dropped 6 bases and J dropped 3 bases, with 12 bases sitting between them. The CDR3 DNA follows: TGTGCCAGCAGCTCCGGGACTTTCTACAATGAGCAGTTCTTC. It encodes CASSSGTFYNEQFF.

The CDR3 region has the DNA TGCGCCAGCAGCCAAGTTGGTAGACGGGATGAGCAGTTCTTC. Its protein is CASSQVGRRDEQFF. The J gene is TRBJ2-1, the V gene TRBV4-1; D unresolved. The germline V gene encodes CDR1 MGHRA and CDR2 YSYEKL. The CDR3 runs to 14 residues. V was cut by 1 base and J by 8 bases, with 12 bases left in between.

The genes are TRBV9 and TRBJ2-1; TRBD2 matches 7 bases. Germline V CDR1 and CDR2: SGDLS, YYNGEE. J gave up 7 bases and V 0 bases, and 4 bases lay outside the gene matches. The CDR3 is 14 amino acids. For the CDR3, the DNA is TGTGCCAGCAGCGTAGGGTCTAGCGGAAATGAGCAGTTCTTC. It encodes CASSVGSSGNEQFF.

CDR3 residues: CASSSGVLGQGGELFF. As DNA, the CDR3 is TGTGCCAGCAGCTCGGGAGTGTTAGGTCAGGGCGGGGAGCTGTTTTTT. The genes are TRBV6-2 or TRBV6-3 and TRBJ2-2; perhaps TRBD2 as D (6 bases). Germline-derived CDR1 and CDR2 are MNHEY and SVGEGT. The CDR3 contains 16 residues. Trimming left V 6 bases short and J 7 bases short, with 21 bases between.

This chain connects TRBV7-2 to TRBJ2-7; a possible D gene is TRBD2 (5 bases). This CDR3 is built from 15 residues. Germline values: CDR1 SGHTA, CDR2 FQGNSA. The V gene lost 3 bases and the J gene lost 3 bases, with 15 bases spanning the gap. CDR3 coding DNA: TGTGCCAGCAGCTTTGGGTCTAGCTTTCGCTACGAGCAGTACTTC. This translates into CASSFGSSFRYEQYF.

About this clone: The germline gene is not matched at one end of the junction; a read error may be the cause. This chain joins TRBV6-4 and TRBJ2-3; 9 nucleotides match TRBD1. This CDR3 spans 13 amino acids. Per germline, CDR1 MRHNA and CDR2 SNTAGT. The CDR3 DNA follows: TGTGCCAGCGGGACAGGGCACACAAATACGCAGTATTTT. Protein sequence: CASGTGHTNTQYF.

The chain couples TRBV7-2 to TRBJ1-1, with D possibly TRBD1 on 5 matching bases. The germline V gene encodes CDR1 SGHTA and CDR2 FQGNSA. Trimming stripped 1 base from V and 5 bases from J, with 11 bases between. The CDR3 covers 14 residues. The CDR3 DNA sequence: TGTGCCAGCAGCTTAGAAGGGGTTCGGACTGAAGCTTTCTTT. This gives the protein CASSLEGVRTEAFF.

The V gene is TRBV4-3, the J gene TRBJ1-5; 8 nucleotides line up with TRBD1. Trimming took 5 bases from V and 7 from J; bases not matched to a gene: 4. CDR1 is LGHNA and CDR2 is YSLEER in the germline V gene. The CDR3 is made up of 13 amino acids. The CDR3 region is CASSGRQGQPQHF. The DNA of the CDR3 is TGCGCCAGCAGCGGACGACAGGGGCAGCCCCAGCATTTT.

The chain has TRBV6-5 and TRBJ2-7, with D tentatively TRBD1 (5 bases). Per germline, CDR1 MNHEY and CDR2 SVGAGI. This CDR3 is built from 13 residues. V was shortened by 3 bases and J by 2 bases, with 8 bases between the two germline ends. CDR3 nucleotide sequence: TGTGCCAGCAGTTATAGACAGACCTACGAGCAGTACTTC. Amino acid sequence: CASSYRQTYEQYF.

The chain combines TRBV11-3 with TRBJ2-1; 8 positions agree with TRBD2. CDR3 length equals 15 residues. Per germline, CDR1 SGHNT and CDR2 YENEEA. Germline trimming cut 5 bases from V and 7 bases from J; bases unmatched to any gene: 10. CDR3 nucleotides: TGTGCCAGCAGCCCACTAGCGGTGATGGGGAATGAGCAGTTCTTC. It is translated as CASSPLAVMGNEQFF.

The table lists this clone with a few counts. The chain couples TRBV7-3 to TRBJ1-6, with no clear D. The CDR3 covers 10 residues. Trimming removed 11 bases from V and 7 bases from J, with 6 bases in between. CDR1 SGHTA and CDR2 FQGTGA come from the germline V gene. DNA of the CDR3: TGTGCCTGCGGGAATTCACCCCTCCACTTT. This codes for CACGNSPLHF.

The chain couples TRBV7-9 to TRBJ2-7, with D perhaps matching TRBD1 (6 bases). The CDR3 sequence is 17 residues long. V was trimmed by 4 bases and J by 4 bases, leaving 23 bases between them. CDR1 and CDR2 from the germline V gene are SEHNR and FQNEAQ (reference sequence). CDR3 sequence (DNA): TGTGCCAGCAGCTCCCGTCGACAGGCCCCGCAGGATTACGAGCAGTACTTC. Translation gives CASSSRRQAPQDYEQYF. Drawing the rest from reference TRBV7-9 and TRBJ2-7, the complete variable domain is DTGVSQNPRHKITKRGQNVTFRCDPISEHNRLYWYRQTLGQGPEFLTYFQNEAQLEKSRLLSDRFSAERPKGSFSTLEIQRTEQGDSAMYLCASSSRRQAPQDYEQYFGPGTRLTVT.

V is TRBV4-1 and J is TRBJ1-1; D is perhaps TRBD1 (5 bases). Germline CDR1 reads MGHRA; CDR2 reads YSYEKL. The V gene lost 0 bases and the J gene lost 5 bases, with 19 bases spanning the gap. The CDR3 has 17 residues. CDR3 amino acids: CASSQDIQAGGRTEAFF. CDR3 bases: TGCGCCAGCAGCCAAGATATCCAAGCGGGGGGGAGGACTGAAGCTTTCTTT.

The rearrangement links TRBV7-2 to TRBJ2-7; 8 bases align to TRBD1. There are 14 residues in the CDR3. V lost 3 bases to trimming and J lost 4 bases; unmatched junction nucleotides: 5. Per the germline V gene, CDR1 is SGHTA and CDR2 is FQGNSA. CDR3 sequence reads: CASSFTGGLYEQYF. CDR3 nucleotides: TGTGCCAGCAGCTTTACAGGGGGTTTATACGAGCAGTACTTC.

The CDR3 coding sequence is TGTGCCAGCTCACTCCGGGACAGGGACATCTACGAGCAGTACTTC. It codes for CASSLRDRDIYEQYF. The J gene is TRBJ2-7, the V gene TRBV18, with 9 bases lining up with TRBD1. The germline gives CDR1 KGHSH, CDR2 LQKENI. Germline trimming cut 4 bases from V and 3 bases from J; bases unmatched to any gene: 7. The CDR3 is 15 amino acids.

For the CDR3, the DNA is TGTGCCAGCCGAACAGGGGGACTTGGCAATCAGCCCCAGCATTTT. It translates to CASRTGGLGNQPQHF. The chain carries TRBV2 and TRBJ1-5, with TRBD1 matching 8 bases. This CDR3 region has 15 residues. Per germline, CDR1 SNHLY and CDR2 FYNNEI. Germline trimming cut 8 bases from V and 2 bases from J; bases unmatched to any gene: 8.